These T cell receptor beta chains were read from a single sample in a study of radiation and T cells in renal cell carcinoma. Profiling relied on immunoSEQ multiplex PCR, and the TCRdb table lists in-frame clones only, not all of them. The sample consists of about 150,000 clones, roughly nine tenths of them appearing once. The input for sequencing was blood, taken from a patient whose treatment included radiotherapy and nephrectomy. The receptors were gathered from a woman aged 70-85 years with renal cell carcinoma. Each CDR3 is given with its conserved first and last residue. The D gene is left open where the match is weak. Size is stated for part of the rows, as once, few or many counts, or as a class when the clone is expanded.

>TRBV5-1|.|.|TRBJ2-7
CASSPSLTGLYYEQYF
TGCGCCAGCAGCCCCTCCCTTACAGGGCTGTACTACGAGCAGTACTTC
>TRBV5-4|TRBD2|.|TRBJ2-1
CASSRTLAGGYNEQFF
TGTGCCAGCAGCAGGACACTAGCGGGGGGGTACAATGAGCAGTTCTTC
>TRBV6-6|TRBD1|.|TRBJ1-1
CASRTGGKTEAFF
TGTGCCAGCCGGACAGGGGGAAAAACTGAAGCTTTCTTT
>TRBV19|TRBD1|.|TRBJ2-2
CASSKGTGWESTGELFF
TGTGCCAGTAGTAAAGGGACAGGGTGGGAGAGCACCGGGGAGCTGTTTTTT
>TRBV6-1|.|.|TRBJ1-5
CASNTDQPQHF
TGTGCCAGCAACACGGACCAGCCCCAGCATTTT
>TRBV30|.|.|TRBJ2-5
CAWTNGGFRETQYF
TGTGCCTGGACCAACGGGGGTTTTAGAGAGACCCAGTACTTC
>TRBV11-2|TRBD2|.|TRBJ2-2
CASSPTGLAGGPFTGELFF
TGTGCCAGCAGTCCAACCGGACTAGCGGGGGGGCCTTTCACCGGGGAGCTGTTTTTT
>TRBV28|.|.|TRBJ2-6
CASSLQSSGANVLTF
TGTGCCAGCAGTTTGCAGAGCTCTGGGGCCAACGTCCTGACTTTC
>TRBV18|TRBD2|once|TRBJ2-1
CASSPRASGHEQFF
TGTGCCAGCTCACCGCGGGCTAGCGGTCATGAGCAGTTCTTC
>TRBV2|.|.|TRBJ1-1
CASSEWRVREAFF
TGTGCCAGCAGTGAATGGAGGGTAAGGGAAGCTTTCTTT
>TRBV6-5|TRBD2|once|TRBJ2-4
CASSYTGTSQNIQYF
TGTGCCAGCAGTTACACCGGGACTAGCCAAAACATTCAGTACTTC
>TRBV30|.|.|TRBJ1-6
CAWRRRGGGSYNSPLHF
TGTGCCTGGAGACGAAGGGGCGGTGGATCCTATAATTCACCCCTCCACTTT
>TRBV7-2|TRBD1|.|TRBJ2-1
CASSLTGQGWNEQFF
TGTGCCAGCAGCTTGACGGGACAGGGCTGGAATGAGCAGTTCTTC
>TRBV2|TRBD1|many|TRBJ2-7
CASTGQGGYEQYF
TGTGCCAGCACGGGACAGGGAGGGTACGAGCAGTACTTC
>TRBV28|.|once|TRBJ1-4
CASSFPGSSEKLFF
TGTGCCAGCAGTTTTCCAGGTTCTTCTGAAAAACTGTTTTTT
>TRBV5-8|.|once|TRBJ2-7
CASSFRHYEQYF
TGTGCCAGCAGCTTCAGGCATTACGAGCAGTACTTC
>TRBV14|.|once|TRBJ1-2
CASSPMGSTGYGYTF
TGTGCCAGCAGCCCTATGGGTTCGACAGGCTATGGCTACACCTTC
>TRBV29-1|.|once|TRBJ2-3
CTLTDGTDTQYF
TGCACCCTTACCGACGGCACAGATACGCAGTATTTT
>TRBV7-2|.|.|TRBJ2-5
CASSLLGGGETQYF
TGTGCCAGCAGCCTGCTGGGGGGAGGAGAGACCCAGTACTTC
>TRBV5-1|.|.|TRBJ2-7
CASSLESGDYEQYF
TGCGCCAGCAGCTTGGAGTCAGGGGACTACGAGCAGTACTTC
>TRBV19|.|.|TRBJ2-5
CASTPSHSQETQYF
TGTGCCAGTACCCCAAGCCACAGTCAAGAGACCCAGTACTTC
>TRBV30|TRBD1|.|TRBJ2-7
CAGDRGDYEQYF
TGTGCCGGGGACAGGGGGGACTACGAGCAGTACTTC
>TRBV2|TRBD1|.|TRBJ2-7
CASSEGQGGIDEQYF
TGTGCCAGCAGTGAAGGACAGGGCGGCATCGACGAGCAGTACTTC
>TRBV2|TRBD2|.|TRBJ2-3
CASSVRNPSGGADTQYF
TGTGCCAGCAGTGTACGAAACCCCAGCGGGGGGGCAGATACGCAGTATTTT
>TRBV9|.|.|TRBJ2-2
CASTGTPSYTGELFF
TGTGCCAGCACCGGGACTCCCTCCTACACCGGGGAGCTGTTTTTT
>TRBV29-1|.|.|TRBJ1-2
CSVTDSNYGYTF
TGCAGCGTTACGGACAGCAACTATGGCTACACCTTC
>TRBV19|.|.|TRBJ1-5
CASSMMSANQPQHF
TGTGCCAGTAGTATGATGTCAGCCAATCAGCCCCAGCATTTT
>TRBV6-1|TRBD1|.|TRBJ1-2
CASSEGQGTNYGYTF
TGTGCCAGCAGTGAAGGACAGGGCACTAACTATGGCTACACCTTC
>TRBV2|.|.|TRBJ2-7
CASREGLGYEQYF
TGTGCCAGCAGGGAGGGTCTTGGCTACGAGCAGTACTTC
>TRBV27|.|.|TRBJ2-7
CASSFGAQGAYEQYF
TGTGCCAGCAGTTTCGGAGCTCAAGGAGCCTACGAGCAGTACTTC
>TRBV5-1|TRBD1|.|TRBJ1-4
CASSLVGQGENDEKLFF
TGCGCCAGCAGCTTGGTCGGACAGGGGGAGAATGATGAAAAACTGTTTTTT
>TRBV5-4|.|.|TRBJ2-7
CASTQESQGPLSYEQYF
TGTGCCAGCACCCAGGAATCTCAGGGACCCCTCTCCTACGAGCAGTACTTC
>TRBV4-3|TRBD2|once|TRBJ2-6
CASSPAGAGANVLTF
TGCGCCAGCAGCCCTGCGGGGGCTGGGGCCAACGTCCTGACTTTC
>TRBV2|.|once|TRBJ1-2
CASSEAPSGYTF
TGTGCCAGCAGTGAAGCGCCGTCTGGCTACACCTTC
>TRBV19|.|.|TRBJ1-5
CASSMGAGKGQPQHF
TGTGCCAGTAGTATGGGCGCGGGGAAGGGCCAGCCCCAGCATTTT
>TRBV18|.|.|TRBJ1-1
CASSTQGTEAFF
TGTGCCAGCTCAACACAGGGAACTGAAGCTTTCTTT
>TRBV19|.|.|TRBJ1-2
CASSIGRRMGYTF
TGTGCCAGTAGTATCGGGCGGCGGATGGGCTACACCTTC
>TRBV6-5|.|.|TRBJ1-2
CASSTRDTPNYGYTF
TGTGCCAGCAGTACCCGGGACACTCCTAACTATGGCTACACCTTC
>TRBV28|TRBD1|few|TRBJ1-3
CASSSVGHRGLGNTIYF
TGTGCCAGCAGTTCCGTCGGTCACAGGGGGCTGGGAAACACCATATATTTT
>TRBV5-6|.|.|TRBJ2-5
CASSLVGGRETQYF
TGTGCCAGCAGCTTGGTCGGAGGAAGAGAGACCCAGTACTTC
>TRBV5-1|.|.|TRBJ1-1
CASSLARNTEAFF
TGCGCCAGCAGCTTGGCCAGGAACACTGAAGCTTTCTTT
>TRBV5-1|TRBD1|.|TRBJ2-3
CASSRTGTDTDTQYF
TGCGCCAGCAGCCGCACAGGGACAGACACAGATACGCAGTATTTT
>TRBV7-6|TRBD1|.|TRBJ1-1
CASSSGQGTEAFF
TGTGCCAGCAGCTCAGGACAGGGTACTGAAGCTTTCTTT
>TRBV6-5|.|once|TRBJ2-1
CASSYEGSSYNEQFF
TGTGCCAGCAGTTACGAGGGTAGCTCCTACAATGAGCAGTTCTTC
>TRBV10-3|TRBD1|.|TRBJ1-6
CAIRAQGGVNSPLHF
TGTGCCATCAGGGCACAGGGGGGGGTAAATTCACCCCTCCACTTT
>TRBV7-3|TRBD2|.|TRBJ2-7
CASSFGTSGTYEQYF
TGTGCCAGCAGCTTCGGGACTAGCGGAACCTACGAGCAGTACTTC
>TRBV19|TRBD2|.|TRBJ2-1
CASSVRTSGWLAEQFF
TGTGCCAGTAGCGTACGGACTAGCGGGTGGCTCGCTGAGCAGTTCTTC
>TRBV30|TRBD2|.|TRBJ2-1
CAWSVFAGGPNEQFF
TGTGCCTGGAGTGTTTTTGCGGGGGGGCCGAATGAGCAGTTCTTC
>TRBV5-1|.|.|TRBJ2-3
CASSYRDRTDTQYF
TGCGCCAGCAGCTACCGGGACCGCACAGATACGCAGTATTTT
>TRBV4-1|.|.|TRBJ1-3
CASSPGGGSGNTIYF
TGCGCCAGCAGCCCGGGGGGGGGCTCTGGAAACACCATATATTTT
>TRBV19|.|.|TRBJ1-1
CASSPTTGPNTEAFF
TGTGCCAGTAGTCCGACGACAGGACCGAACACTGAAGCTTTCTTT
>TRBV4-1|.|.|TRBJ2-1
CASSPSRVPHEQFF
TGCGCCAGCAGCCCAAGCCGGGTTCCTCATGAGCAGTTCTTC
>TRBV4-3|.|.|TRBJ1-2
CASSQDSGANYGYTF
TGCGCCAGCAGCCAAGATTCCGGCGCTAACTATGGCTACACCTTC
>TRBV15|.|.|TRBJ1-6
CATSRGGLKNSPLHF
TGTGCCACCAGCAGAGGTGGTCTAAAGAATTCACCCCTCCACTTT
>TRBV7-6|TRBD2|.|TRBJ2-1
CASRRLAGRDEQFF
TGTGCCAGCAGGAGGCTAGCGGGAAGGGATGAGCAGTTCTTC
>TRBV6-1|.|.|TRBJ2-3
CASKQEGSTDTQYF
TGTGCCAGCAAACAGGAGGGGAGCACAGATACGCAGTATTTT
>TRBV19|.|.|TRBJ1-5
CASSEQGIGGNQPQHF
TGTGCCAGTAGTGAACAGGGAATCGGAGGCAATCAGCCCCAGCATTTT
>TRBV6-5|.|.|TRBJ1-1
CASNTKGGNGPEAFF
TGTGCCAGCAACACAAAAGGGGGGAATGGGCCTGAAGCTTTCTTT
>TRBV7-2|.|.|TRBJ2-1
CASRGLMHPNEQFF
TGTGCCAGCCGCGGGCTTATGCACCCCAATGAGCAGTTCTTC